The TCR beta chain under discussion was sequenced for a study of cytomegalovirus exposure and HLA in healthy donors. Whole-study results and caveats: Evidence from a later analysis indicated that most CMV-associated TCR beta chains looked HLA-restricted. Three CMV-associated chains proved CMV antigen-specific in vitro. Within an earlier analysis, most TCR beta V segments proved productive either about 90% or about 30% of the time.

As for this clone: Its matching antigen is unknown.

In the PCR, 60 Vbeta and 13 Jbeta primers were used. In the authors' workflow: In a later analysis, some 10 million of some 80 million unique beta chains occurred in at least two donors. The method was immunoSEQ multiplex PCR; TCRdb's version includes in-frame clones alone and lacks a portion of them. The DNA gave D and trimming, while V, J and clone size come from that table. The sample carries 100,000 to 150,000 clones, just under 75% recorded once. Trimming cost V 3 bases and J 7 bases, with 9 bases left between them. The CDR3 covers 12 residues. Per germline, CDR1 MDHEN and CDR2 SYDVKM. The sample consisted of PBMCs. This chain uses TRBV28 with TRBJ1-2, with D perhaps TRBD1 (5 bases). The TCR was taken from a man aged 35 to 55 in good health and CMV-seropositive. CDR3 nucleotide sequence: TGTGCCAGCAGTTTCGCGGGGGTTGGCTACACCTTC. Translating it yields CASSFAGVGYTF.